The table lists the clone carrying this TCR beta chain with a few counts. Its antigen is undetermined. This sample is part of a study of T cells in Graves' hyperthyroidism and ophthalmopathy. Study results and caveats: Appearing also in blood were most of the thyroid clonotypes expanded above 0.001.

The germline gives CDR1 SNHLY, CDR2 FYNNEI. The germline V and J ends were trimmed by 7 bases and 9 bases, with 13 bases remaining between them. CDR3 size: 13 residues. TCR beta CDR3 regions were amplified from RNA. A first-round RT-PCR of the TCR CDR3 used the HTBI primer set. TCRdb redid the calling of the multiplex PCR reads with MiXCR, one entry per CDR3 protein. Among 300,000 to 450,000 distinct CDR3 sequences listed, 20% to 30% were seen once. The chain is built from TRBV2 and TRBJ1-6, with D unresolved. The clonotype originates from a man aged 50-59 years with Graves' hyperthyroidism. Material for sequencing was blood. CDR3 region: CASNSQSGSPLHF. The CDR3 DNA is TGTGCCAGCAACTCCCAGTCAGGTTCACCCCTCCACTTT.